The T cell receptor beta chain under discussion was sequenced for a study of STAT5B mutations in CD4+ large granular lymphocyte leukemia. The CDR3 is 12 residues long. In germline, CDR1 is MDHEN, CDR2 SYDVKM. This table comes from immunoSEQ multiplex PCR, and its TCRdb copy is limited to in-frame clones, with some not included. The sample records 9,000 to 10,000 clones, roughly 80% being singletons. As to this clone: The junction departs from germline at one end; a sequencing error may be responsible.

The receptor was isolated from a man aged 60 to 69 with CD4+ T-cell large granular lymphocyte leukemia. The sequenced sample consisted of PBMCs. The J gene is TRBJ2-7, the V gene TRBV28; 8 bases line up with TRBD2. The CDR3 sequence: CASSPIQGLVGF. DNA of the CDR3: TGTGCCAGCAGTCCCATTCAGGGACTAGTTGGCTTC.